One sample yielded the 8 T cell receptor beta chains listed below, sequenced in a study of patients and donors after allogeneic stem cell transplantation. TCRdb ran MiXCR on the RT-PCR reads and lists one entry per CDR3 protein. In the table there are roughly 940,000 distinct CDR3 sequences, roughly 18% of which are singletons. Sequences were obtained from blood, either unsorted or a sorted T cell fraction (not recorded which). The receptors were sampled from a human donor who was either an allogeneic HSCT recipient or a stem cell or donor lymphocyte infusion donor (not recorded which). It is not recorded whose cells these are; they may come from a transplant donor.

This clonotype was seen a handful of times. The chain joins TRBV29-1 to TRBJ1-3; D ambiguous. Germline V gene sequence: CDR1 SQVTM, CDR2 ANQGSEA. The CDR3 loop spans 13 amino acids. V was cut by 5 bases and J by 0 bases, with 8 bases left in between. In nucleotides, the CDR3 is TGCAGCGTTCTTGGAAGCTCTGGAAACACCATATATTTT. This encodes CSVLGSSGNTIYF.

The sample holds many counts of this clonotype. The rearrangement uses TRBV20-1 and TRBJ1-5, with 9 bases that match TRBD1. There are 14 residues in the CDR3. V lost 6 bases to trimming and J lost 3 bases; unmatched junction nucleotides: 6. The germline V gene encodes CDR1 DFQATT and CDR2 SNEGSKA (reference sequence). The CDR3 DNA is TGCAGTGCCAGGGACAGGGTTTCCAATCAGCCCCAGCATTTT. Encoded protein: CSARDRVSNQPQHF.

This clonotype has a handful of counts. The chain recombines TRBV25-1 with TRBJ1-6; no firm D call. The CDR3 covers 16 residues. V was shortened by 2 bases and J by 5 bases, with 13 bases between the two germline ends. Germline V CDR1 and CDR2: MGHDK, SYGVNS. CDR3 sequence: CASSEKGGKDNSPLHF. Written as DNA, the CDR3 is TGTGCCAGCAGTGAAAAGGGAGGGAAGGATAATTCACCCCTCCACTTT.

This rearrangement joins TRBV15 to TRBJ1-2, with 10 positions matching TRBD1. Trimming took 5 bases from V and 3 from J; bases not matched to a gene: 15. CDR1 is LNHNV, CDR2 YYDKDF, per germline (reference sequence). This CDR3 region has 18 residues. For the CDR3, the DNA is TGTGCCACCAGCGGAGGGGGGACAGGGGTATCTTGGGACTATGGCTACACCTTC. Amino acid sequence: CATSGGGTGVSWDYGYTF.

This chain uses TRBV7-6 with TRBJ2-2; a weak D match, TRBD1 (6 bases). V shed 5 bases and J shed 1 base, with 17 bases lying between them. The CDR3 has 17 residues. CDR1 and CDR2 from the germline V gene are SGHVS and FNYEAQ. The CDR3 here is CASSPRGTTKNTGELFF. The CDR3, as DNA: TGTGCCAGCAGCCCAAGAGGGACAACCAAGAACACCGGGGAGCTGTTTTTT.

V gene TRBV20-1 combines with J gene TRBJ2-3; TRBD2 agrees at 10 bases. V dropped 3 bases and J dropped 0; count of bases not matched to a gene: 9. The CDR3 length is 17 residues. Germline V CDR1 and CDR2: DFQATT, SNEGSKA (reference sequence). In DNA form, the CDR3 reads TGCAGTGCTAGGACCCTAGCGGGGGCCTATAGCACAGATACGCAGTATTTT. Translated, it gives CSARTLAGAYSTDTQYF.

This rearrangement joins TRBV24-1 to TRBJ2-1, with D perhaps TRBD2 (5 bases). CDR3 size: 18 residues. Trimming took off 4 bases at V and 4 bases at J, with 22 bases between the two ends. The V gene's germline CDR1 is KGHDR and CDR2 SFDVKD. The CDR3 nucleotides are TGTGCCACCAGTGACCTACTAGTCCTGTCCTCCCAATACAATGAGCAGTTCTTC. This encodes CATSDLLVLSSQYNEQFF.

V usage is TRBV5-6 and J usage is TRBJ1-1; D remains ambiguous. Between the trimmed V and J ends, which lost 5 bases and 1 base, there was a span of 15 bases. CDR3 length equals 15 residues. CDR1 and CDR2 from the germline V gene are SGHDT and YYEEEE. The CDR3 DNA follows: TGTGCCAGCAGTCCTGCGGGCATTTGGAACACTGAAGCTTTCTTT. Protein: CASSPAGIWNTEAFF.